The 32 T cell receptor beta chains below come from one sample, sequenced in a study of cytomegalovirus exposure and HLA in healthy donors. The PCR employed 60 Vbeta primers together with 13 Jbeta primers. Sequencing used immunoSEQ multiplex PCR; TCRdb keeps in-frame clones, though not all of them. This table has about 130,000 clones, 79% appearing once. The sequenced material came from PBMCs. Receptor source: a man aged 40-49 years in good health and CMV-seropositive.

In this sample, this clone turned up a few times. The V and J genes are TRBV28 and TRBJ1-2; the D is unclear. Germline CDR1 reads MDHEN; CDR2 reads SYDVKM. Trimming left V 4 bases short and J 5 bases short, with 11 bases between. This CDR3 is built from 13 residues. CDR3 region: CASSSSDLYGYTF. DNA of the CDR3: TGTGCCAGCAGTTCGTCAGATTTATATGGCTACACCTTC.

This clone has a count of ten or more. The CDR3 region is CASSLAGGDSMDTQYF. The CDR3 DNA reads as TGTGCCAGCAGTCTAGCGGGAGGGGATAGTATGGATACGCAGTATTTT. The rearrangement uses TRBV6-4 and TRBJ2-3, with TRBD2 identical over 12 bases. After removal of 5 bases from V and 6 bases from J, the junction contained 9 bases not matched to a gene. Germline loops: CDR1 MRHNA, CDR2 SNTAGT. The CDR3 length is 16 residues.

This clone was picked up one time. The chain uses TRBV7-7 and TRBJ2-2, with D maybe TRBD2 (6 bases). Germline V lookup: CDR1 SSHAT, CDR2 FNYEAQ (reference sequence). V was cut by 1 base and J by 7 bases, with 13 bases left in between. The CDR3 contains 15 residues. The CDR3 coding sequence is TGTGCCAGCAGCTTAGACCGGGAGCTGGGCGGGGAGCTGTTTTTT. Translation: CASSLDRELGGELFF.

The chain joins TRBV6-5 to TRBJ2-1; the D is unclear. The CDR3 length is 15 residues. V gave up 0 bases and J gave up 6 bases, with 12 bases separating them. Per the germline V gene, CDR1 is MNHEY and CDR2 is SVGAGI. This CDR3 reads CASSYSVAAGNEQFF. CDR3 in DNA: TGTGCCAGCAGTTACTCGGTAGCTGCTGGCAATGAGCAGTTCTTC.

This clone was seen a single time. The chain uses TRBV6-1 and TRBJ2-7, with 9 nucleotides matching TRBD2. The CDR3 is 13 residues long. Per germline, CDR1 MNHNS and CDR2 SASEGT. The J segment lost 7 bases and the V segment lost 6 bases, leaving 7 bases of the junction unmatched. The CDR3 is CASRLSGSDEQYF. The CDR3 DNA reads as TGTGCCAGCAGACTTAGCGGGAGTGATGAGCAGTACTTC.

The chain recombines TRBV7-6 with TRBJ2-5; 8 bases align to TRBD1. The V segment lost 5 bases and the J segment 5 bases; nucleotides outside the gene matches: 4. This CDR3 is 13 amino acids long. Germline CDR1 SGHVS, CDR2 FNYEAQ. CDR3 bases: TGTGCCAGCAGCCGCAGGGGGCTGGAGACCCAGTACTTC. Residues: CASSRRGLETQYF.

This clone was found a few times. The chain has TRBV7-9 and TRBJ2-1; 9 nucleotides match TRBD2. CDR3 size: 16 residues. The germline CDR1 and CDR2 sequences are SEHNR and FQNEAQ (reference sequence). With V trimmed by 5 bases and J by 8 bases, 13 bases remained unmatched. The CDR3 region is CASSPGGSGSLHEQFF. The CDR3 region has the DNA TGTGCCAGCAGCCCGGGGGGTAGCGGGAGTCTCCATGAGCAGTTCTTC.

A word on this clone: The same CDR3 also results from other DNA sequences found in this sample. The chain combines TRBV9 with TRBJ2-7, with TRBD2 matching 10 bases. V trimming: 4 bases; J trimming: 1 base; junction bases outside the gene matches: 2. The CDR3 covers 14 residues. Germline CDR1 SGDLS, CDR2 YYNGEE. CDR3 protein: CASSRTSGSYEQYF. The CDR3 nucleotides read TGTGCCAGCAGCCGGACTAGCGGATCCTACGAGCAGTACTTC.

The gene calls are TRBV19 and TRBJ2-7, with 7 bases that match TRBD1. The CDR3 is 15 residues long. CDR1 LNHDA and CDR2 SQIVND come from the germline V gene (reference sequence). After removal of 3 bases from V and 2 bases from J, the junction contained 7 bases not matched to a gene. CDR3 DNA sequence: TGTGCCAGTAGTATTGGGCACAGGGGCACCTACGAGCAGTACTTC. It codes for CASSIGHRGTYEQYF. The full variable domain, with the rest looked up from reference TRBV19 and TRBJ2-7, is DGGITQSPKYLFRKEGQNVTLSCEQNLNHDAMYWYRQDPGQGLRLIYYSQIVNDFQKGDIAEGYSVSREKKESFPLTVTSAQKNPTAFYLCASSIGHRGTYEQYFGPGTRLTVT.

The V call is TRBV6-6, the J call TRBJ2-7; TRBD2 might be the D (5 bases). The CDR3 length is 13 residues. V lost 4 bases to trimming and J lost 2 bases, with 9 bases between them. Germline assignment: CDR1 MNHNY and CDR2 SVGAGI (reference sequence). CDR3 in DNA: TGTGCCAGCAGTTCCCTCGGGGCCTACGAGCAGTACTTC. This encodes CASSSLGAYEQYF.

This chain uses TRBV19 with TRBJ2-4, with a possible D match to TRBD2 (5 bases). Deletions cut 9 bases from V and 15 bases from J, with 18 bases between. Germline-derived CDR1 and CDR2 are LNHDA and SQIVND (reference sequence). CDR3 length: 11 amino acids. CDR3 bases: TGTGCCAGGACTAATTCCCCCGGCGGGTACTTC. Amino acid sequence: CARTNSPGGYF.

The CDR3 reads CASSEGQGHSGNTIYF. The CDR3 region has the DNA TGTGCCAGCAGCGAGGGACAGGGGCACTCTGGAAACACCATATATTTT. J is TRBJ1-3 and V is TRBV7-9; 10 positions agree with TRBD1. The CDR3 spans 16 residues. With V trimmed by 5 bases and J by 0 bases, 4 bases remained unmatched. Germline V gene sequence: CDR1 SEHNR, CDR2 FQNEAQ (reference sequence).

This chain uses TRBV5-1 with TRBJ2-3; no clear D gene. The V and J ends lost 5 bases and 3 bases respectively, with 10 bases between them. The CDR3 consists of 13 residues. Germline CDR1 SGHRS, CDR2 YFSETQ. CDR3 DNA: TGCGCCAGCAGTGAGGTAGGAACAGATACGCAGTATTTT. It specifies CASSEVGTDTQYF.

This chain uses TRBV18 with TRBJ1-4; 7 bases line up with TRBD1. Germline V CDR1 and CDR2: KGHSH, LQKENI. The V gene end was trimmed by 3 bases and the J gene end by 5 bases; junction bases not matched to a gene: 6. This CDR3 is 15 amino acids long. This CDR3 is CASSPPGQPNEKLFF. The CDR3 DNA sequence: TGTGCCAGCTCACCCCCGGGACAGCCCAATGAAAAACTGTTTTTT.

In its sample, this clone was seen a few times. CDR3 amino acids: CASSREGADTEAFF. The CDR3 coding sequence is TGTGCCAGCTCACGTGAGGGGGCCGACACTGAAGCTTTCTTT. The chain couples TRBV18 to TRBJ1-1, with 7 bases matching TRBD1. V shed 4 bases and J 3 bases; nucleotides not matched to a gene: 5. The germline CDR1 and CDR2 sequences are KGHSH and LQKENI. The CDR3 runs to 14 residues. Filled out from reference TRBV18 and TRBJ1-1, the complete variable domain reads NAGVMQNPRHLVRRRGQEARLRCSPMKGHSHVYWYRQLPEEGLKFMVYLQKENIIDESGMPKERFSAEFPKEGPSILRIQQVVRGDSAAYFCASSREGADTEAFFGQGTRLTVV.

The chain is built from TRBV5-5 and TRBJ2-1; 8 bases match TRBD2. V gave up 2 bases and J gave up 4 bases; unmatched junction bases: 2. The CDR3 spans 14 residues. The V gene's germline CDR1 is SGHKS and CDR2 YYEKEE (reference sequence). The CDR3 nucleotides are TGTGCCAGCAGCTTACTAGCGGAGTACAATGAGCAGTTCTTC. It translates to CASSLLAEYNEQFF.

CDR3: CASTAGVKETQYF. The CDR3 bases are TGTGCCAGTACGGCAGGGGTGAAGGAGACCCAGTACTTC. The chain links TRBV18 to TRBJ2-5, with D perhaps matching TRBD1 (6 bases). CDR1 is KGHSH, CDR2 LQKENI, per germline. CDR3 length: 13 amino acids. Between the trimmed V and J ends, which lost 9 bases and 5 bases, there was a span of 16 bases.

The rearrangement joins TRBV28 to TRBJ1-1; D gene ambiguous. This CDR3 has 14 residues. Germline V gives CDR1 MDHEN, CDR2 SYDVKM. V was clipped by 2 bases and J by 3 bases, with 10 bases between them. The CDR3 sequence is CASSLQLGHTEAFF. As DNA, the CDR3 is TGTGCCAGCAGTTTACAACTGGGCCACACTGAAGCTTTCTTT. Full variable domain (missing parts from reference TRBV28 and TRBJ1-1): DVKVTQSSRYLVKRTGEKVFLECVQDMDHENMFWYRQDPGLGLRLIYFSYDVKMKEKGDIPEGYSVSREKKERFSLILESASTNQTSMYLCASSLQLGHTEAFFGQGTRLTVV.

This chain uses TRBV5-1 with TRBJ1-2; D remains ambiguous. V lost 3 bases and J 3 bases, leaving 15 bases between the germline ends. Germline CDR1 is SGHRS and CDR2 is YFSETQ. The CDR3 contains 15 residues. The CDR3 coding sequence is TGCGCCAGCAGCTCGGGAGGGAGCTTGGACTATGGCTACACCTTC. Amino acid sequence: CASSSGGSLDYGYTF.

The V and J genes are TRBV7-9 and TRBJ2-5; 9 bases match TRBD2. V lost 4 bases and J lost 0; bases outside the gene matches: 9. CDR1 is SEHNR, CDR2 FQNEAQ, per germline (reference sequence). The CDR3 length is 17 residues. CDR3 protein: CASSSPPSGGYQETQYF. The CDR3 DNA reads TGTGCCAGCAGCTCCCCCCCCAGCGGGGGGTACCAAGAGACCCAGTACTTC.

The CDR3 is CASSLVARGNTEAFF. The CDR3 DNA follows: TGTGCCAGCAGCTTAGTGGCCAGGGGTAACACTGAAGCTTTCTTT. This chain joins TRBV7-8 and TRBJ1-1; a weak D match, TRBD1 (6 bases). The CDR3 extends over 15 amino acids. From germline, CDR1 is SGHVS and CDR2 FQNEAQ. The V end lost 1 base, the J end lost 2 bases, and 11 bases lay between the germline ends.

The rearrangement uses TRBV4-1 and TRBJ2-7, with 9 bases fitting TRBD1. The V gene end was trimmed by 4 bases and the J gene end by 2 bases; junction bases not matched to a gene: 3. Looked up from germline, CDR1 is MGHRA and CDR2 is YSYEKL. The CDR3 has 14 amino acids. The CDR3, as DNA: TGCGCCAGCAGCCCTGGGGACAGGGCCTACGAGCAGTACTTC. Translation: CASSPGDRAYEQYF.

This clone was detected once. CDR3 in DNA: TGTGCCAGCAGCTTGGGCTTCTCAGATACGCAGTATTTT. Encoded protein: CASSLGFSDTQYF. This chain connects TRBV7-2 to TRBJ2-3; D gene unclear. V gave up 3 bases and J gave up 4 bases, with 8 bases separating them. This CDR3 spans 13 amino acids. The V gene's germline CDR1 is SGHTA and CDR2 FQGNSA. Based on the CDR3 plus reference TRBV7-2 and TRBJ2-3, the full variable domain is GAGVSQSPSNKVTEKGKDVELRCDPISGHTALYWYRQSLGQGLEFLIYFQGNSAPDKSGLPSDRFSAERTGGSVSTLTIQRTQQEDSAVYLCASSLGFSDTQYFGPGTRLTVL.

This chain uses TRBV14 with TRBJ2-3; D perhaps matches TRBD2 (6 bases). V was pared by 4 bases and J by 6 bases, with 11 bases between. This CDR3 contains 13 residues. Per germline, CDR1 SGHDN and CDR2 FVKESK. This CDR3 reads CASSRETRDTQYF. The CDR3, as DNA: TGTGCCAGCAGCCGCGAGACTAGGGATACGCAGTATTTT. Drawing the rest from reference TRBV14 and TRBJ2-3, the complete variable domain is EAGVTQFPSHSVIEKGQTVTLRCDPISGHDNLYWYRRVMGKEIKFLLHFVKESKQDESGMPNNRFLAERTGGTYSTLKVQPAELEDSGVYFCASSRETRDTQYFGPGTRLTVL.

CDR3 in amino acids: CASSSHPGLAGFNEQFF. In DNA form, the CDR3 reads TGTGCCAGCAGCTCACACCCGGGACTAGCGGGATTCAATGAGCAGTTCTTC. This sequence joins TRBV7-9 and TRBJ2-1; the match to TRBD2 covers 13 bases. V gave up 4 bases and J gave up 6 bases; unmatched junction bases: 9. Germline CDR1 reads SEHNR; CDR2 reads FQNEAQ (reference sequence). CDR3 length: 17 residues.

The DNA for the CDR3 is TGTGCCAGCAGCCAAGATGGCGGGGAGGGAAACTACGAGCAGTACTTC. Translating it yields CASSQDGGEGNYEQYF. The chain is built from TRBV14 and TRBJ2-7, with TRBD2 identical over 7 bases. V lost 0 bases to trimming and J lost 3 bases; unmatched junction nucleotides: 8. This CDR3 is 16 amino acids long. Germline CDR1 SGHDN, CDR2 FVKESK.

The table lists this clone with a few counts. V and J are TRBV27 and TRBJ2-1, with 9 bases that match TRBD1. V dropped 7 bases and J dropped 5; count of bases not matched to a gene: 6. From germline, CDR1 is MNHEY and CDR2 SMNVEV (reference sequence). The CDR3 is 14 amino acids. CDR3: CASKGQGGHNEQFF. The CDR3 nucleotides are TGTGCCAGCAAGGGACAGGGCGGGCACAATGAGCAGTTCTTC.

V is TRBV7-2 and J is TRBJ2-3; TRBD2 matches 11 bases. Trimming cost V 5 bases and J 2 bases; bases outside gene matches: 6. Germline assignment: CDR1 SGHTA and CDR2 FQGNSA. There are 16 residues in the CDR3. The CDR3 protein is CASSKGLAAATDTQYF. The CDR3 DNA reads as TGTGCCAGCAGCAAGGGACTAGCGGCCGCCACAGATACGCAGTATTTT. Complete variable domain (other parts from reference TRBV7-2 and TRBJ2-3): GAGVSQSPSNKVTEKGKDVELRCDPISGHTALYWYRQSLGQGLEFLIYFQGNSAPDKSGLPSDRFSAERTGGSVSTLTIQRTQQEDSAVYLCASSKGLAAATDTQYFGPGTRLTVL.

The chain joins TRBV4-2 to TRBJ2-1; 12 bases agree with TRBD2. V shed 1 base and J 10 bases; nucleotides not matched to a gene: 11. The CDR3 consists of 17 residues. CDR1 and CDR2 (germline): LGHNA, YNFKEQ. This CDR3 reads CASSQVKLAGGTVEQFF. The CDR3 coding sequence is TGTGCCAGCAGCCAAGTTAAACTAGCGGGGGGCACAGTGGAGCAGTTCTTC.

V is TRBV25-1 and J is TRBJ1-2; TRBD1 matches 7 bases. V shed 6 bases and J 4 bases; nucleotides not matched to a gene: 8. Germline values: CDR1 MGHDK, CDR2 SYGVNS. The length of the CDR3 is 14 residues. CDR3 loop: CASRQQGPSYGYTF. Written as DNA, the CDR3 is TGTGCCAGCAGGCAACAGGGGCCTAGCTATGGCTACACCTTC.

The rearrangement joins TRBV9 to TRBJ2-5, with 9 bases aligning to TRBD2. V dropped 0 bases and J dropped 2; count of bases not matched to a gene: 8. The CDR3 contains 17 residues. From germline, CDR1 is SGDLS and CDR2 YYNGEE. This CDR3 reads CASSVDPLAGHQETQYF. The CDR3, as DNA: TGTGCCAGCAGCGTAGATCCCCTAGCGGGACATCAAGAGACCCAGTACTTC.

The gene calls are TRBV5-1 and TRBJ2-7; TRBD2 is a possible D gene (6 bases). The CDR3 is 15 residues long. Trimming left V 5 bases short and J 5 bases short, with 20 bases between. CDR1 and CDR2 (germline): SGHRS, YFSETQ. CDR3 sequence (DNA): TGCGCCAGCAGTGCGCGGGGCCAGGGTTTCGACGAGCAGTACTTC. Its translation is CASSARGQGFDEQYF.